The sequence of this T cell receptor (beta chain) was determined in a study of control samples from healthy donors and cancer patients (dated by TCRdb to 2018 to 2021). Library creation used the immunoSEQ multiplex PCR assay. What TCRdb holds here is the immuneACCESS table cut down to in-frame rearrangements. Part of the clones is not present; checked against another copy, under half of the missing clones reflect an unresolved V gene, and the others are unexplained. This sample comprises roughly 76,000 clones, approximately 94% of them detected only once. 6.2% of the sample is held by the ten biggest clonotypes. From the germline V gene, CDR1 is SGDLS and CDR2 is YYNGEE. The CDR3 runs 14 residues from the cysteine to the phenylalanine. The read is trimmed to its CDR3 DNA, 42 bases read in frame from base 1. The germline V end is reduced by 3 bases and the J end by 3 bases; junction bases left unmatched: 6.

The sample holds one count of this clone. Its antigen is not yet known. No clone much larger than this one lies a single base away; base qualities are absent. This receptor was identified in a woman in her forties in good health. The chain is made from TRBV9 and TRBJ2-7; 7 junctional bases match TRBD1. Material for sequencing was blood. The CDR3 in this case is CASSAGQEIYEQYF. Here is the DNA: TGTGCCAGCAGCGCCGGACAGGAGATCTACGAGCAGTACTTC.